This is a list of T cell receptor beta chains from one sample in a study of technical replicates of blood from a few donors. Profiling relied on immunoSEQ multiplex PCR, and the TCRdb table lists in-frame clones only, not all of them. The table shows 55,000 to 75,000 clones, with just under 95% occurring only once. Material for sequencing was T cells isolated from PBMCs. Receptors were obtained from a human donor in good health. The CDR3 runs from the conserved cysteine through the conserved F or W. Fields, in order: J gene, D gene, V gene, CDR3 length, clone size, CDR3 protein, CDR3 DNA. A D gene is named only where the DNA matches it firmly. Where a row states a size, it is once, few, many or the class of an expanded clone; other rows omit it.

J gene: TRBJ1-5
D gene: -
V gene: TRBV6-1
CDR3 length: 14
clone size: -
CDR3 protein: CASSVPGGNQPQHF
CDR3 DNA: TGTGCCAGCAGTGTACCAGGGGGCAATCAGCCCCAGCATTTT

J gene: TRBJ2-3
D gene: -
V gene: TRBV9
CDR3 length: 15
clone size: -
CDR3 protein: CASSVGAGHTDTQYF
CDR3 DNA: TGTGCCAGCAGCGTCGGAGCGGGCCACACAGATACGCAGTATTTT

J gene: TRBJ2-3
D gene: TRBD2
V gene: TRBV6-4
CDR3 length: 16
clone size: -
CDR3 protein: CASSDSSGRHTDTQYF
CDR3 DNA: TGTGCCAGCAGTGACTCTAGCGGGAGACACACAGATACGCAGTATTTT

J gene: TRBJ2-2
D gene: TRBD2
V gene: TRBV5-1
CDR3 length: 18
clone size: -
CDR3 protein: CASSKRAGEGSRTGELFF
CDR3 DNA: TGCGCCAGCAGCAAAAGAGCGGGAGAGGGTTCAAGAACCGGGGAGCTGTTTTTT

J gene: TRBJ1-2
D gene: -
V gene: TRBV27
CDR3 length: 15
clone size: -
CDR3 protein: CASSLSQQPIYGYTF
CDR3 DNA: TGTGCCAGCAGTTTATCGCAACAGCCAATCTATGGCTACACCTTC

J gene: TRBJ1-2
D gene: -
V gene: TRBV5-5
CDR3 length: 13
clone size: -
CDR3 protein: CASSLDRSYGYTF
CDR3 DNA: TGTGCCAGCAGCTTGGACAGGAGCTATGGCTACACCTTC

J gene: TRBJ1-1
D gene: -
V gene: TRBV6-6
CDR3 length: 14
clone size: -
CDR3 protein: CASSYSTGDTEAFF
CDR3 DNA: TGTGCCAGCAGTTACTCGACTGGAGACACTGAAGCTTTCTTT

J gene: TRBJ2-1
D gene: TRBD2
V gene: TRBV5-1
CDR3 length: 19
clone size: -
CDR3 protein: CASSRGTSGSKYLDNEQFF
CDR3 DNA: TGCGCCAGCAGCAGAGGGACTAGCGGGAGTAAGTATCTGGACAATGAGCAGTTCTTC

J gene: TRBJ2-1
D gene: -
V gene: TRBV7-9
CDR3 length: 17
clone size: -
CDR3 protein: CASSWTGTKGGYNEQFF
CDR3 DNA: TGTGCCAGCAGCTGGACAGGGACAAAGGGGGGGTACAATGAGCAGTTCTTC

J gene: TRBJ2-5
D gene: -
V gene: TRBV10-3
CDR3 length: 18
clone size: -
CDR3 protein: CAISESRVKGSLQETQYF
CDR3 DNA: TGTGCCATCAGTGAGTCGAGAGTTAAGGGGTCTCTGCAAGAGACCCAGTACTTC

J gene: TRBJ2-1
D gene: -
V gene: TRBV18
CDR3 length: 15
clone size: -
CDR3 protein: CASSFGGLEYNEQFF
CDR3 DNA: TGTGCCAGCTCCTTCGGCGGACTGGAATACAATGAGCAGTTCTTC

J gene: TRBJ1-3
D gene: TRBD1
V gene: TRBV13
CDR3 length: 16
clone size: -
CDR3 protein: CASSTRQGVSGNTIYF
CDR3 DNA: TGTGCCAGCAGCACCAGACAGGGAGTCTCTGGAAACACCATATATTTT

J gene: TRBJ2-3
D gene: -
V gene: TRBV29-1
CDR3 length: 15
clone size: -
CDR3 protein: CSASYAGTSTDTQYF
CDR3 DNA: TGCAGCGCTTCTTACGCGGGAACTAGCACAGATACGCAGTATTTT

J gene: TRBJ2-1
D gene: TRBD2
V gene: TRBV9
CDR3 length: 16
clone size: -
CDR3 protein: CASSVTTSGPGVEQFF
CDR3 DNA: TGTGCCAGCAGCGTAACTACTAGCGGGCCTGGGGTTGAGCAGTTCTTC

J gene: TRBJ1-2
D gene: -
V gene: TRBV30
CDR3 length: 12
clone size: -
CDR3 protein: CARLGGNYGYTF
CDR3 DNA: TGTGCCCGCCTGGGGGGGAACTATGGCTACACCTTC

J gene: TRBJ1-2
D gene: TRBD1
V gene: TRBV2
CDR3 length: 15
clone size: few
CDR3 protein: CASSEGAYRGNGYTF
CDR3 DNA: TGTGCCAGCAGTGAAGGTGCATACAGGGGGAATGGCTACACCTTC

J gene: TRBJ2-6
D gene: TRBD1
V gene: TRBV5-6
CDR3 length: 17
clone size: -
CDR3 protein: CASSTGQGRTGANVLTF
CDR3 DNA: TGTGCCAGCAGCACGGGACAGGGGAGGACTGGGGCCAACGTCCTGACTTTC

J gene: TRBJ1-4
D gene: TRBD1
V gene: TRBV6-5
CDR3 length: 14
clone size: -
CDR3 protein: CASSLRGPEEKLFF
CDR3 DNA: TGTGCCAGCAGCCTCAGGGGGCCAGAGGAAAAACTGTTTTTT

J gene: TRBJ2-1
D gene: TRBD2
V gene: TRBV5-8
CDR3 length: 15
clone size: -
CDR3 protein: CASSLVGGRRDEQFF
CDR3 DNA: TGTGCCAGCAGCTTGGTTGGCGGGAGGAGAGATGAGCAGTTCTTC

J gene: TRBJ1-2
D gene: -
V gene: TRBV2
CDR3 length: 13
clone size: -
CDR3 protein: CASSGFRDKGYTF
CDR3 DNA: TGTGCCAGCAGTGGCTTCAGGGATAAGGGCTACACCTTC

J gene: TRBJ1-5
D gene: TRBD1
V gene: TRBV10-1
CDR3 length: 13
clone size: -
CDR3 protein: CASRRQGSQPQHF
CDR3 DNA: TGCGCCAGCAGAAGACAGGGAAGTCAGCCCCAGCATTTT

J gene: TRBJ1-2
D gene: TRBD1
V gene: TRBV11-1
CDR3 length: 16
clone size: -
CDR3 protein: CASSLSRDRRGYGYTF
CDR3 DNA: TGTGCCAGCAGCTTAAGCCGGGACAGACGGGGCTATGGCTACACCTTC

J gene: TRBJ1-4
D gene: TRBD1
V gene: TRBV5-1
CDR3 length: 14
clone size: -
CDR3 protein: CASSLSQQGEKLFF
CDR3 DNA: TGCGCCAGCAGCTTGTCTCAACAGGGGGAAAAACTGTTTTTT

J gene: TRBJ2-1
D gene: -
V gene: TRBV7-6
CDR3 length: 13
clone size: -
CDR3 protein: CASSLTAYNEQFF
CDR3 DNA: TGTGCCAGCAGCTTGACAGCATACAATGAGCAGTTCTTC

J gene: TRBJ1-4
D gene: TRBD1
V gene: TRBV2
CDR3 length: 13
clone size: -
CDR3 protein: CADRDRPNEKLFF
CDR3 DNA: TGTGCCGACCGGGACAGACCAAATGAAAAACTGTTTTTT

J gene: TRBJ2-7
D gene: TRBD1
V gene: TRBV10-3
CDR3 length: 13
clone size: -
CDR3 protein: CAIRDRGSYEQYF
CDR3 DNA: TGTGCCATCAGGGACAGGGGGTCCTACGAGCAGTACTTC

J gene: TRBJ1-1
D gene: -
V gene: TRBV11-2
CDR3 length: 12
clone size: -
CDR3 protein: CASSSTYTEAFF
CDR3 DNA: TGTGCCAGCAGCTCCACTTACACTGAAGCTTTCTTT

J gene: TRBJ2-1
D gene: -
V gene: TRBV10-3
CDR3 length: 17
clone size: -
CDR3 protein: CAIRGAGQPHSYNEQFF
CDR3 DNA: TGTGCCATCAGGGGGGCGGGCCAGCCACACTCCTACAATGAGCAGTTCTTC

J gene: TRBJ2-5
D gene: TRBD2
V gene: TRBV9
CDR3 length: 16
clone size: -
CDR3 protein: CASSAPAGGPQETQYF
CDR3 DNA: TGTGCCAGCAGCGCTCCAGCGGGAGGGCCTCAAGAGACCCAGTACTTC

J gene: TRBJ2-1
D gene: TRBD2
V gene: TRBV4-3
CDR3 length: 16
clone size: -
CDR3 protein: CASSQPTSGRVNEQFF
CDR3 DNA: TGCGCCAGCAGCCAGCCTACTAGCGGGAGGGTGAATGAGCAGTTCTTC

J gene: TRBJ2-5
D gene: -
V gene: TRBV7-8
CDR3 length: 14
clone size: -
CDR3 protein: CASSAGPYQETQYF
CDR3 DNA: TGTGCCAGCAGCGCAGGGCCATACCAAGAGACCCAGTACTTC

J gene: TRBJ2-1
D gene: TRBD2
V gene: TRBV7-8
CDR3 length: 14
clone size: -
CDR3 protein: CASSFGTIGYEQFF
CDR3 DNA: TGTGCCAGCAGCTTCGGGACTATTGGATATGAGCAGTTCTTC

J gene: TRBJ2-7
D gene: TRBD1
V gene: TRBV7-2
CDR3 length: 14
clone size: -
CDR3 protein: CASSPKGGAGEQYF
CDR3 DNA: TGTGCCAGCAGCCCAAAAGGGGGCGCGGGCGAGCAGTACTTC

J gene: TRBJ1-2
D gene: -
V gene: TRBV9
CDR3 length: 16
clone size: -
CDR3 protein: CASSASGRDSNYGYTF
CDR3 DNA: TGTGCCAGCAGCGCCTCGGGCAGGGACTCAAACTATGGCTACACCTTC

J gene: TRBJ2-1
D gene: -
V gene: TRBV9
CDR3 length: 16
clone size: -
CDR3 protein: CASSASPGSSYNEQFF
CDR3 DNA: TGTGCCAGCAGCGCAAGTCCGGGGAGCTCCTACAATGAGCAGTTCTTC